The 4 T cell receptor beta chains in this list originate from one sample, sequenced in a study of blood T cell repertoires in COVID-19 (dated by TCRdb to 2019 to 2021). Receptor amplification or capture employed the immunoSEQ multiplex PCR assay. In TCRdb, the immuneACCESS table is reduced to in-frame sequences with V and J assigned. These tables do not hold every clone; where another copy was compared, an unresolved V gene accounts for under half, and the others remain unexplained. The sample table shows 50,000 or so clones, and 83% are seen once. 15% to 20% of the sample lies in the top ten. Specimen: peripheral blood. The receptors originated from a man aged 40-55 years with acute or convalescent COVID-19.

The chain couples TRBV19 to TRBJ1-5; D not resolved. The V end was cut by 10 bases, the J end by 5 bases, with 15 bases between. The V gene's germline CDR1 is LNHDA and CDR2 SQIVND (reference sequence). This CDR3 region has 13 residues. The CDR3 is CATSTARHQPQHF. The DNA for the CDR3 is TGTGCCACCTCAACGGCGCGGCATCAGCCCCAGCATTTT.

The rearrangement links TRBV30 to TRBJ1-5; unclear D gene. The CDR3 has 14 amino acids. V shed 1 base and J shed 3 bases, with 10 bases lying between them. The germline V gene encodes CDR1 GTSNPN and CDR2 SVGIG (reference sequence). CDR3 in amino acids: CAWSEAGINQPQHF. For the CDR3, the DNA is TGTGCCTGGAGTGAGGCGGGGATCAATCAGCCCCAGCATTTT.

This clone was found once. The chain uses TRBV2 and TRBJ2-7; D may be TRBD2 (6 bases). The V end lost 6 bases, the J end lost 0 bases, and 12 bases lay between the germline ends. The V gene's germline CDR1 is SNHLY and CDR2 FYNNEI. The CDR3 contains 14 residues. DNA for the CDR3: TGTGCCAGCAGATATAGCGGTAGCTCCTACGAGCAGTACTTC. Residues: CASRYSGSSYEQYF.

The chain employs TRBV5-8 and TRBJ2-3; no firm D call. Germline V gives CDR1 SGHTS, CDR2 YDEGEE. The CDR3 runs to 13 residues. V lost 3 bases, J lost 2 bases, and 7 bases lay in between. CDR3 in DNA: TGTGCCAGCAGCTCCTTAATCACAGATACGCAGTATTTT. The encoded protein is CASSSLITDTQYF.